Listed below are T cell receptor beta chains from one sample, sequenced in a study of T cells in Graves' hyperthyroidism and ophthalmopathy. TCRdb passed the multiplex PCR reads through MiXCR, listing each CDR3 protein once. The repertoire holds around 520,000 distinct CDR3 sequences, with 12% to 15% as singletons. The sequenced sample was blood. Receptors originate from a woman in her forties with Graves' hyperthyroidism. Both conserved end residues are part of each CDR3. D genes are given only for firm matches. Expanded clones get a size class; other rows say once, few or many, or leave the size out.

d_call	v_call	clone_size	j_call	cdr3_nt	cdr3_aa
-	TRBV6-1	many	TRBJ2-3	TGTGCCAGCAGTTTCGGACAGTACACAGATACGCAGTATTTT	CASSFGQYTDTQYF
-	TRBV6-1	many	TRBJ2-1	TGTGCCAGCAGTTCAGAGGGGGGAGCCTACAATGAGCAGTTCTTC	CASSSEGGAYNEQFF
-	TRBV12-3/TRBV12-4	many	TRBJ1-3	TGTGCCAGCAGTGGGGTTTGGGGAAAGGAAAACACCATATATTTT	CASSGVWGKENTIYF
TRBD1	TRBV7-9	many	TRBJ1-1	TGTGCCAGCAGCTTAGACAGGGGGCTGGAAGCTTTCTTT	CASSLDRGLEAFF
TRBD1	TRBV2	-	TRBJ2-7	TGTGCCAGCAGAGCCGGGACAGGGGCCACCTATCCCTACGAGCAGTACTTC	CASRAGTGATYPYEQYF
-	TRBV7-8	many	TRBJ2-5	TGTGCCAGCAGCACACCCCTTAAGACCCAGTACTTC	CASSTPLKTQYF
-	TRBV19	many	TRBJ2-1	TGTGCCAGTAGTATTTGGGGGTTGAGCGGCTCTTACAATGAGCAGTTCTTC	CASSIWGLSGSYNEQFF
TRBD1	TRBV24-1	few	TRBJ2-1	TGTGCCACCAGTGAGGGACAGGGGGCTTACAATGAGCAGTTCTTC	CATSEGQGAYNEQFF
TRBD2	TRBV6-5	-	TRBJ2-7	TGTGCCAGCAGTTACTCGGGTATTGGGAGGGGCTACGAGCAGTACTTC	CASSYSGIGRGYEQYF
TRBD2	TRBV2	many	TRBJ2-1	TGTGCCAGCAGTGTTGGGAGCGGGAGGCCCCTGTTCTTCGACTACAATGAGCAGTTCTTC	CASSVGSGRPLFFDYNEQFF
TRBD1	TRBV30	-	TRBJ2-2	TGTGCCTGGAGAGGATGGGGACAGGGGGTAAAGAGGAACACCGGGGAGCTGTTTTTT	CAWRGWGQGVKRNTGELFF
TRBD1	TRBV6-5	many	TRBJ1-2	TGTGCCAGCAGTTACAGTGACAGGGCTGGCTACACCTTC	CASSYSDRAGYTF
-	TRBV5-5	many	TRBJ2-7	TGTGCCAGCAGCTTTGGGACTGTACTTGCCTACGAGCAGTACTTC	CASSFGTVLAYEQYF
-	TRBV9	few	TRBJ1-6	TGTGCCAGCAGCGTAGACAGAACCAATTCACCCCTCCACTTT	CASSVDRTNSPLHF
-	TRBV5-1	many	TRBJ2-6	TGCGCCAGCAGCTTGATAACAGGGGCCAACGTCCTGACTTTC	CASSLITGANVLTF
-	TRBV5-6	-	TRBJ2-2	TGTGCCAGCAGCTTGGTCGGGAGTCAGTCCACCGGGGAGCTGTTTTTT	CASSLVGSQSTGELFF
-	TRBV28	many	TRBJ2-7	TGTGCCAGCAGTTTCGGACTCGGGCCGTACTTC	CASSFGLGPYF
-	TRBV19	few	TRBJ2-1	TGTGCCAGTAGTGGGGCGATGGGTGCGGGGCAGGAGCAGTTCTTC	CASSGAMGAGQEQFF
-	TRBV7-9	-	TRBJ1-4	TGTGCCAGCAGCTTAAGTGACTCAGGCTGGGAAAAACTGTTTTTT	CASSLSDSGWEKLFF
TRBD1	TRBV19	-	TRBJ1-5	TGTGCCAGTAGTATGTCGGGACAGAGCAATCAGCCCCAGCATTTT	CASSMSGQSNQPQHF
-	TRBV11-1	many	TRBJ2-2	TGTGCCAGCAGCTTACTAGCGACCGGGGAGCTGTTTTTT	CASSLLATGELFF
TRBD2	TRBV29-1	few	TRBJ2-7	TGCAGCGTTGAAGGGACTAGCGGGAGGTCTGACGAGCAGTACTTC	CSVEGTSGRSDEQYF
TRBD2	TRBV20-1	many	TRBJ2-1	TGCAGTGCTAAACACCCCCGAGCGGGAGGACACTACAATGAGCAGTTCTTC	CSAKHPRAGGHYNEQFF
-	TRBV13	-	TRBJ2-7	TGTGCCAGCAGGCCCTCGGACAACTCCTACGAGCAGTACTTC	CASRPSDNSYEQYF
-	TRBV25-1	few	TRBJ1-1	TGTGCCAGCAGTGAGGGACGTTACACTGAAGCTTTCTTT	CASSEGRYTEAFF
-	TRBV12-3/TRBV12-4	few	TRBJ1-5	TGTGCCAGCAGTTTCACGGTGAATCAGCCCCAGCATTTT	CASSFTVNQPQHF
TRBD1	TRBV20-1	once	TRBJ2-7	TGCAGTGCTAGAGGACAGGGGGACCACGAGCAGTACTTC	CSARGQGDHEQYF
-	TRBV20-1	-	TRBJ1-4	TGCAGTGCTAGACGTGGACCGGCGGGCGAAAAACTGTTTTTT	CSARRGPAGEKLFF
-	TRBV20-1	many	TRBJ2-1	TGCAGTGCTAGAGATCGGTCCCTGGGATACAATGAGCAGTTCTTC	CSARDRSLGYNEQFF
-	TRBV15	-	TRBJ1-5	TGTGCCACCAGCAGAACCCCACTAGCCTCTCGCACAGATACGCAGCATTTT	CATSRTPLASRTDTQHF
TRBD2	TRBV18	-	TRBJ2-5	TGTGCCAGCCCACGCACTAGCGGGAGTACGGAGACCCAGTACTTC	CASPRTSGSTETQYF
TRBD2	TRBV7-8	many	TRBJ2-2	TGTGCCAGCAGATCCCGGACTAGCGGGAGGGTCAACACCGGGGAGCTGTTTTTT	CASRSRTSGRVNTGELFF
-	TRBV6-5	-	TRBJ1-5	TGTGCCAGCAGTTACAGCCAGTATAGCAATCAGCCCCAGCATTTT	CASSYSQYSNQPQHF
TRBD1	TRBV10-3	few	TRBJ1-5	TGTGCCATCAGTGCGACAGGGGGCAATCAGCCCCAGCATTTT	CAISATGGNQPQHF
-	TRBV2	many	TRBJ1-1	TGTGCCAGCAGTGAAGCTGCTCCGGGCCTCTCCGAAGCTTTCTTT	CASSEAAPGLSEAFF
TRBD2	TRBV6-2/TRBV6-3	many	TRBJ2-7	TGTGCCAGCAGCTGGACTAGCGGGAGGCACTCCTACGAGCAGTACTTC	CASSWTSGRHSYEQYF
TRBD1	TRBV30	many	TRBJ1-5	TGTGCCTGGAGTGCGACAGGGAACAATCAGCCCCAGCATTTT	CAWSATGNNQPQHF
TRBD2	TRBV15	-	TRBJ2-3	TGTGCCACCAGCAGTCTTGGCGCGGGAGGACAAAACACAGATACGCAGTATTTT	CATSSLGAGGQNTDTQYF
TRBD1	TRBV3-1	many	TRBJ2-7	TGTGCCAGCAGCTCCCGGGACAGGTCCTACGAGCAGTACTTC	CASSSRDRSYEQYF
-	TRBV5-4	-	TRBJ2-1	TGTGCCAGCAGCCCAGGTGGAGGAACTACCGCCTACAATGAGCAGTTCTTC	CASSPGGGTTAYNEQFF
TRBD2	TRBV10-3	many	TRBJ2-7	TGTGCCATCAGTGACCCCCTAGCGGGTACCTACGAGCAGTACTTC	CAISDPLAGTYEQYF
-	TRBV19	many	TRBJ1-1	TGTGCCAGTAGTATCGGAGTCTTGGAAGCTTTCTTT	CASSIGVLEAFF